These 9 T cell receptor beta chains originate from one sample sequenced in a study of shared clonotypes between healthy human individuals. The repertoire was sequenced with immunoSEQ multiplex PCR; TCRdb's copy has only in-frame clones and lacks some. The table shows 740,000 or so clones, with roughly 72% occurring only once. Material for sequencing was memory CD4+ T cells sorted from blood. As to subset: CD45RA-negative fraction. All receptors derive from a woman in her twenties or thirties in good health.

Here the CDR3 reads CASSTGTSGSRETQYF. As DNA, the CDR3 is TGTGCCAGCAGCACGGGGACTAGCGGGAGTAGAGAGACCCAGTACTTC. This rearrangement joins TRBV11-2 to TRBJ2-5; 14 nucleotides match TRBD2. The CDR3 consists of 16 residues. The ends lost 5 bases at V and 4 bases at J; junction bases unmatched: 6. The germline gives CDR1 SGHAT, CDR2 FQNNGV.

The DNA for the CDR3 is TGTGCCAGCAGTACCCAGGGATGGGCCTACAATGAGCAGTTCTTC. Protein: CASSTQGWAYNEQFF. V usage is TRBV27 and J usage is TRBJ2-1; D possibly corresponds to TRBD1 (5 bases). The CDR3 runs 15 residues. In germline, CDR1 is MNHEY, CDR2 SMNVEV (reference sequence). Trimming took 5 bases from V and 2 from J, leaving 13 bases between them.

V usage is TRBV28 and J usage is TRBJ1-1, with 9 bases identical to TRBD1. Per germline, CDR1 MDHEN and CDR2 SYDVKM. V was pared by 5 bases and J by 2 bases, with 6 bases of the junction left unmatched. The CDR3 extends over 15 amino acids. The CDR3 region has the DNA TGTGCCAGCAGTGGTACGGGACAGGGAAACACTGAAGCTTTCTTT. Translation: CASSGTGQGNTEAFF. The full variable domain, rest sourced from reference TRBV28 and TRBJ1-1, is DVKVTQSSRYLVKRTGEKVFLECVQDMDHENMFWYRQDPGLGLRLIYFSYDVKMKEKGDIPEGYSVSREKKERFSLILESASTNQTSMYLCASSGTGQGNTEAFFGQGTRLTVV.

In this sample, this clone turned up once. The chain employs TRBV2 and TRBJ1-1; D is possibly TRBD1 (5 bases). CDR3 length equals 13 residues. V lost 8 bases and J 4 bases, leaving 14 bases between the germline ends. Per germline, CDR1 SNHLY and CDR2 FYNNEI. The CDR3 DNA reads TGTGCCAGCCACCTCGGGGGAGGCACTGAAGCTTTCTTT. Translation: CASHLGGGTEAFF.

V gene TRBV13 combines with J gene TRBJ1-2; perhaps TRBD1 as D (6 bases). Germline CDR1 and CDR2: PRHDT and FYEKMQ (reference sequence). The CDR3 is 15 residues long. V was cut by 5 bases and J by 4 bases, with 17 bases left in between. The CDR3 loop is CASSLMTGLGYGYTF. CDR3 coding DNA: TGTGCCAGCAGCCTTATGACAGGATTGGGCTATGGCTACACCTTC.

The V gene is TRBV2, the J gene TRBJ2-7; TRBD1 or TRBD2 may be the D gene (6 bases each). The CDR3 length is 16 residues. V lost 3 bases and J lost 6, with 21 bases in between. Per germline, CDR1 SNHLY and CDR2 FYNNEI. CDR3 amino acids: CASSEGASGFRGEQYF. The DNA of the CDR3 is TGTGCCAGCAGTGAGGGAGCGAGCGGGTTCAGGGGCGAGCAGTACTTC. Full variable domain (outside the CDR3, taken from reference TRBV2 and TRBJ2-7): EPEVTQTPSHQVTQMGQEVILRCVPISNHLYFYWYRQILGQKVEFLVSFYNNEISEKSEIFDDQFSVERPDGSNFTLKIRSTKLEDSAMYFCASSEGASGFRGEQYFGPGTRLTVT.

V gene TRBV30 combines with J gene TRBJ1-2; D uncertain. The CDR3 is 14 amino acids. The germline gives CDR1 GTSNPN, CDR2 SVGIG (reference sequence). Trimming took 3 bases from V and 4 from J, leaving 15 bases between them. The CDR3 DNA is TGTGCCTGGAGGGACTTTACAGTAGTCTATGGCTACACCTTC. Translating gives CAWRDFTVVYGYTF.

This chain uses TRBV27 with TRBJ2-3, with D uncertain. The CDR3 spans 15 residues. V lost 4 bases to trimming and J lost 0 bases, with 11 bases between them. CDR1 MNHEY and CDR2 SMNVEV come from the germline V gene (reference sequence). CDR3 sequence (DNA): TGTGCCAGCAGTTACCGACCCACTAGCACAGATACGCAGTATTTT. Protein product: CASSYRPTSTDTQYF.

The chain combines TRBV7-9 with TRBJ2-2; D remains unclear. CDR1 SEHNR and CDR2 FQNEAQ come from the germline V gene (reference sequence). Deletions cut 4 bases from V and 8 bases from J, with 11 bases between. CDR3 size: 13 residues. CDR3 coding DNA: TGTGCCAGCAGCTCCCACCTTTTAGGGGAGCTGTTTTTT. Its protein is CASSSHLLGELFF. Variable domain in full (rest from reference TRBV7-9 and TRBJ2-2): DTGVSQNPRHKITKRGQNVTFRCDPISEHNRLYWYRQTLGQGPEFLTYFQNEAQLEKSRLLSDRFSAERPKGSFSTLEIQRTEQGDSAMYLCASSSHLLGELFFGEGSRLTVL.